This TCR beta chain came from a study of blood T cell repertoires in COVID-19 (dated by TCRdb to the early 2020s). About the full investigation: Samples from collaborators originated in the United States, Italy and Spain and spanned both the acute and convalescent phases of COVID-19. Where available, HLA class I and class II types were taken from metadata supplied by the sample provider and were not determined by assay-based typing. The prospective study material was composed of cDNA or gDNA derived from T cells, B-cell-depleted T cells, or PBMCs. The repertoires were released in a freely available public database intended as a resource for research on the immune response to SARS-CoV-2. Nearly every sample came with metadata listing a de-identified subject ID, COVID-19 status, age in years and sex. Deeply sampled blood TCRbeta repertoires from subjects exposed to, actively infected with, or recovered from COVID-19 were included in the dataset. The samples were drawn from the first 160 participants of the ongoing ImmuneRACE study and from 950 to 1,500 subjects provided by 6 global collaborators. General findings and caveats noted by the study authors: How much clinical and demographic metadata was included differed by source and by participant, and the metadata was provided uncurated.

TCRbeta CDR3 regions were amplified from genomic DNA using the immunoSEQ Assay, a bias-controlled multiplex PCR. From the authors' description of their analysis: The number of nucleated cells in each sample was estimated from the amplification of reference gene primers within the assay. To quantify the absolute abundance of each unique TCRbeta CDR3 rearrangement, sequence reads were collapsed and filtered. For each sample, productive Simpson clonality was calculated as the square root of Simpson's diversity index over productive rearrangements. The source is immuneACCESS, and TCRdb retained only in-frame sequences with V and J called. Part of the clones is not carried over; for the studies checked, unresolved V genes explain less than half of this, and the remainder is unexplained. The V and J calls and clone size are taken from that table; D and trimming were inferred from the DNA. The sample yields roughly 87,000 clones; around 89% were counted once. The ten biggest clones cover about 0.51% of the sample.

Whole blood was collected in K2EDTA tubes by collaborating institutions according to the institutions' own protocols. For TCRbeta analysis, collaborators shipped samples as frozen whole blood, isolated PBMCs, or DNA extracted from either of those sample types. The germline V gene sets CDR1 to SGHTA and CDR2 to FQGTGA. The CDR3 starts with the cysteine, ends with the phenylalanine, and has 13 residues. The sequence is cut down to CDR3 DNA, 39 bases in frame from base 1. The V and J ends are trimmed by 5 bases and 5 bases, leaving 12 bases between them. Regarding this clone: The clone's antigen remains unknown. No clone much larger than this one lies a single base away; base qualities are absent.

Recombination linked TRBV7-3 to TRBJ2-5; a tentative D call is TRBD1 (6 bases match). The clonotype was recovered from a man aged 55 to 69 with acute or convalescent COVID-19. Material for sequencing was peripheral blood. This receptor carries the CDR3 CASSPRGWETQYF. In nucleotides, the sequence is TGTGCCAGCAGCCCCAGGGGATGGGAGACCCAGTACTTC. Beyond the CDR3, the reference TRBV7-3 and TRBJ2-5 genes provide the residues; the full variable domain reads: GAGVSQTPSNKVTEKGKYVELRCDPISGHTALYWYRQSLGQGPEFLIYFQGTGAADDSGLPNDRFFAVRPEGSVSTLKIQRTERGDSAVYLCASSPRGWETQYFGPGTRLLVL.